This TCR beta chain came from a study of beta chain features in type 1 diabetes. Study in general: Cell yields, gender and age were comparable in patients and healthy donors.

Study conclusions and caveats: Moderately but significantly shorter TCRB CDR3s were found in Type 1 diabetes patients in all four CD4+ subsets. Fewer insertions but more deletions were seen at VDJ junctions in type 1 diabetes patients.

This clone was picked up a small number of times. Its target is unknown. The CDR3 sequence is 15 residues long. V shed 4 bases and J 4 bases; nucleotides not matched to a gene: 4. Looked up from germline, CDR1 is SGHNT and CDR2 is YYREEE (reference sequence). CD4+ naive, central memory, regulatory and stem cell-like memory cells were sorted via CD45RO/CCR7/CD25/CD127/CD95/CD27. The whole isolated RNA underwent reverse transcription, so sequencing captured expressed TCRB transcripts. The repertoire was sequenced with immunoSEQ multiplex PCR; TCRdb's copy has only in-frame clones and lacks some. The sample carries around 340,000 clones, less than 20% recorded once.

The clonotype comes from a woman in her late teens or twenties in good health. The sequencing sample was made of naive CD4+ T cells from blood. This chain joins TRBV5-4 and TRBJ2-3, with 12 bases lining up with TRBD2. Written as DNA, the CDR3 is TGTGCCAGCAGCCAAGCTAGCGGGGGGGCAGATACGCAGTATTTT. Translation: CASSQASGGADTQYF.